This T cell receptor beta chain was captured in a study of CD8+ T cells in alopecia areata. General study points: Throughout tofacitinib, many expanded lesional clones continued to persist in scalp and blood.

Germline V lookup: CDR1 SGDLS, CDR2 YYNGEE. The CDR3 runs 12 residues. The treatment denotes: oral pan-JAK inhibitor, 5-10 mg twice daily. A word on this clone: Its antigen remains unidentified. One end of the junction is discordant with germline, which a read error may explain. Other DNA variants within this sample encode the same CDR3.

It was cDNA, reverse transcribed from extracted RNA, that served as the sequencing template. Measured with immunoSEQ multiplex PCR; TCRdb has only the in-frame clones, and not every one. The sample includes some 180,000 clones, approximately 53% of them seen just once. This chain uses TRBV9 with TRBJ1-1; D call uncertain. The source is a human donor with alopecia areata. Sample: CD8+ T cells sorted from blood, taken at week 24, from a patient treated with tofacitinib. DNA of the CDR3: TGTGCCAGCAGCGTAGGGAACAGTGAAGCTTTCTTT. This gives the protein CASSVGNSEAFF.